The rows below give T cell receptor beta chains drawn from one sample of a study of blood T cell repertoires in COVID-19. The protocol was immunoSEQ multiplex PCR, while the TCRdb copy is restricted to in-frame clones and leaves out a portion. The sample records around 170,000 clones, 81% being singletons. Source material: peripheral blood. The receptors derive from a woman of 80 years or more with COVID-19, enrolled during active disease. The conserved cysteine and the conserved F or W are not part of the CDR3 here.

cdr3_aa: ASGGIPEYGYT
v_call: TRBV10-3
j_call: TRBJ1-2

cdr3_aa: ASSDQRGNQETQY
v_call: TRBV2
j_call: TRBJ2-5

cdr3_aa: ASSLDSYTEAF
v_call: TRBV28
j_call: TRBJ1-1

cdr3_aa: ASSQGGATNYGYT
v_call: TRBV4-3
j_call: TRBJ1-2

cdr3_aa: AISEPGLAVADTQY
v_call: TRBV10-3
j_call: TRBJ2-3

cdr3_aa: ASSYTVFSNQPQH
v_call: TRBV6-6
j_call: TRBJ1-5

cdr3_aa: ASSGAQGGTEAF
v_call: TRBV9
j_call: TRBJ1-1

cdr3_aa: ASSPDRSTDTQY
v_call: TRBV28
j_call: TRBJ2-3

cdr3_aa: ASSANGAGGPDTQY
v_call: TRBV5-6
j_call: TRBJ2-3

cdr3_aa: ASSENTPSSYEQY
v_call: TRBV2
j_call: TRBJ2-7

cdr3_aa: ASSRLASDTQY
v_call: TRBV3-1/TRBV3-2
j_call: TRBJ2-3

cdr3_aa: AIYERTGLNTEAF
v_call: TRBV28
j_call: TRBJ1-1

cdr3_aa: AISEAPRGTEAF
v_call: TRBV10-3
j_call: TRBJ1-1

cdr3_aa: ASSQDRLAATYEQY
v_call: TRBV3-1/TRBV3-2
j_call: TRBJ2-7

cdr3_aa: ASSFQGTAEAF
v_call: TRBV5-1
j_call: TRBJ1-1

cdr3_aa: ASSMSFGGPAEKLF
v_call: TRBV19
j_call: TRBJ1-4

cdr3_aa: ASSLFLNEKLF
v_call: TRBV27
j_call: TRBJ1-4

cdr3_aa: ASSQGRWPLSEAF
v_call: TRBV4-2
j_call: TRBJ1-1

cdr3_aa: ASSFEGVNTGELF
v_call: TRBV6-5
j_call: TRBJ2-2

cdr3_aa: ASSVSGLLQETQY
v_call: TRBV2
j_call: TRBJ2-5

cdr3_aa: ASSLVAGEADTQY
v_call: TRBV18
j_call: TRBJ2-3

cdr3_aa: ASSLALSGLSYEQY
v_call: TRBV11-1
j_call: TRBJ2-7

cdr3_aa: ASRYNPPNWAFATNEKLF
v_call: TRBV5-1
j_call: TRBJ1-4

cdr3_aa: ASSLENWAGGGYEQY
v_call: TRBV7-6
j_call: TRBJ2-7

cdr3_aa: ATSRDGQDYGYT
v_call: TRBV15
j_call: TRBJ1-2

cdr3_aa: ASSEGGGRSYGYT
v_call: TRBV6-1
j_call: TRBJ1-2

cdr3_aa: SVEDLETQY
v_call: TRBV29-1
j_call: TRBJ2-5

cdr3_aa: ASSEGPGGRETQY
v_call: TRBV9
j_call: TRBJ2-5